This T cell receptor beta chain is drawn from a study of blood T cell repertoires in COVID-19. About the study: Specimens from acute and convalescent COVID-19 originated in the United States, Italy and Spain. PBMCs, B-cell-depleted T cells, or T cells provided the cDNA or gDNA that made up the material.

This CDR3 spans 13 amino acids. The V end was cut by 2 bases, the J end by 8 bases, with 10 bases between. CDR1 SGHTA and CDR2 FQGNSA come from the germline V gene. As handled by the study authors: Researchers report that nucleated cell counts were estimated from reference gene primer amplification. The assay was immunoSEQ multiplex PCR, and TCRdb's table has in-frame clones only and misses some. V and J calls and clone size follow that table, whereas D and trimming were derived from the DNA. Of about 400,000 clones in the sample, more than 75% were seen once. This TCR came from a human donor in a cohort sampled during active COVID-19. The chain is built from TRBV7-2 and TRBJ2-4; no firm D call. The sequenced sample consisted of peripheral blood. CDR3 region: CASSLLGPDIQYF. CDR3 bases: TGTGCCAGCAGCTTACTGGGCCCCGACATTCAGTACTTC.